The clone carrying this T cell receptor (beta chain) was counted at least ten times. This entry is derived from a study of neurological immune-mediated disorders. Synthesis of cDNA was performed by 5'RACE using 10-nucleotide random UMIs. Each CDR3 protein gets one entry after TCRdb re-called the 5' RACE reads with MiXCR. The table has some 27,000 distinct CDR3 sequences, just over 6.5% seen once; the top ten hold about 8.1%. Trimming shortened V by 2 bases and J by 5 bases, and 13 bases separated the two germline ends. Germline V gene sequence: CDR1 SNHLY, CDR2 FYNNEI. The CDR3 consists of 15 residues. 2 million PBMCs stored at -80 C were the source of the unsorted libraries.

This clonotype was sampled from a woman aged 45 to 65 in good health. The chain couples TRBV2 to TRBJ2-1, with no clear D. Sequencing was done on a sample of PBMCs. The DNA of the CDR3 is TGTGCCAGCAGTGAAATGGGCAGGCCGGACAATGAGCAGTTCTTC. Amino acid sequence: CASSEMGRPDNEQFF.